One T cell receptor beta chain is described in this entry. Germline-derived CDR1 and CDR2 are SGDLS and YYNGEE. The CDR3 length is 15 residues. V was pared by 0 bases and J by 10 bases, with 14 bases between. This sample was taken from a study of T cell responses to AZD1222 COVID-19 vaccine. The method was immunoSEQ multiplex PCR; TCRdb's version includes in-frame clones alone and lacks a portion of them. The table lists nearly 110,000 clones, 80% to 95% of them singletons. This chain links TRBV9 with TRBJ1-6; the D gene is possibly TRBD1 (5 bases). The sequence derives from an adult who received the AZD1222 COVID-19 vaccine. Sequences were derived from peripheral blood, sampled 28 days after the second AZD1222 dose. The CDR3 region is CASSVVEGPNSPLHF. As DNA, the CDR3 is TGTGCCAGCAGCGTAGTCGAGGGGCCAAACTCACCCCTCCACTTT.